The sequence of this TCR beta chain was determined in a study of response to subunit inactivated influenza vaccine. General study points: The authors suggested that few new T cells are recruited per seasonal influenza vaccination.

This clonotype was seen ten or more times. Its antigen is not identified. TCRdb re-derived calls from the RT-PCR reads in MiXCR, one entry per CDR3 protein. Of hundreds of thousands of distinct CDR3 sequences in the sample, roughly 10% are singletons; the top ten hold more than 8.5%. This receptor was taken from a man aged 45-65 years who received an inactivated influenza vaccine. The specimen was PBMCs from blood, collected on the day of vaccination.

The CDR3 here is CASSVEGRSLDGYTF. CDR3 DNA sequence: TGTGCCAGCAGCGTAGAGGGACGGAGCCTGGATGGCTACACCTTC. This rearrangement joins TRBV9 to TRBJ1-2, with D maybe TRBD1 (5 bases). Trimming shortened V by 0 bases and J by 6 bases, and 15 bases separated the two germline ends. Germline V gene data show CDR1 as SGDLS and CDR2 as YYNGEE. The CDR3 has 15 amino acids.